Following are 29 T cell receptor beta chains from one sample sequenced in a study of OX40 agonist ivuxolimab in advanced cancers. TCRdb's table, derived via immunoSEQ multiplex PCR, lists solely in-frame clones and lacks some. Of some 54,000 clones in the sample, 77% were seen once. The sequences come from CD4+ or CD8+ T cells sorted from blood, collected in a trial of the OX40 agonist ivuxolimab. These receptors all stem from an adult with an advanced solid tumor such as melanoma, head and neck, liver or kidney cancer.

The chain recombines TRBV19 with TRBJ2-5; maybe TRBD2 (5 bases). CDR3 length equals 15 residues. The germline V and J ends were trimmed by 5 bases and 3 bases, with 16 bases remaining between them. Germline V gene data show CDR1 as LNHDA and CDR2 as SQIVND (reference sequence). Here the CDR3 DNA reads TGTGCCAGTAGTGCCCTGACGGGGTTGGAAGAGACCCAGTACTTC. Translated, it gives CASSALTGLEETQYF.

As to this clone: It differs at one base from a far larger clone, so likely a read error. This rearrangement joins TRBV6-6 to TRBJ1-1, with 9 bases that match TRBD1. The trim removed 6 bases at V and 4 bases at J, leaving 3 bases unmatched. This CDR3 is 13 amino acids long. Per the germline V gene, CDR1 is MNHNY and CDR2 is SVGAGI (reference sequence). CDR3 sequence: CASSQQGATEAFF. The CDR3 DNA reads as TGTGCCAGCAGCCAACAGGGGGCCACTGAAGCTTTCTTT.

This clone was seen more than once but under ten times. The rearrangement links TRBV2 to TRBJ2-3; no definite D call. The CDR3 runs to 13 residues. Between the trimmed V and J ends, which lost 7 bases and 1 base, there was a span of 9 bases. From germline, CDR1 is SNHLY and CDR2 FYNNEI. CDR3 sequence (DNA): TGTGCCAGCAACGTGGTTGGCACAGATACGCAGTATTTT. This codes for CASNVVGTDTQYF.

The chain couples TRBV7-2 to TRBJ2-5; no firm D call. Per germline, CDR1 SGHTA and CDR2 FQGNSA. Trimming removed 3 bases at V and 3 bases at J, with 11 bases between. The CDR3 has 14 amino acids. The DNA of the CDR3 is TGTGCCAGCAGCTTTTCCCCACTAAAAGAGACCCAGTACTTC. Translation gives CASSFSPLKETQYF.

The V call is TRBV6-5, the J call TRBJ2-1; 7 bases map to TRBD2. Germline-derived CDR1 and CDR2 are MNHEY and SVGAGI. V lost 6 bases to trimming and J lost 6 bases; unmatched junction nucleotides: 8. The CDR3 extends over 14 amino acids. The CDR3 DNA reads TGTGCCAGCAGCCGACTAGCCCACTCCAATGAGCAGTTCTTC. Translation: CASSRLAHSNEQFF.

The chain joins TRBV7-2 to TRBJ2-4; 8 bases are shared with TRBD1. V lost 5 bases to trimming and J lost 7 bases; unmatched junction nucleotides: 4. CDR1 and CDR2 (germline): SGHTA, FQGNSA. The CDR3 sequence is 13 residues long. Here the CDR3 reads CASSLRQGNIQYF. In DNA, the CDR3 is TGTGCCAGCAGCCTCCGACAGGGGAACATTCAGTACTTC.

J is TRBJ1-1 and V is TRBV7-2; 9 bases match TRBD1. CDR3 length: 14 amino acids. The germline V gene has CDR1 SGHTA and CDR2 FQGNSA. J lost 11 bases, V lost 5 bases, and 12 bases had no gene match. CDR3 in DNA: TGTGCCAGCAGCCTCGCCGGGACAGGGAGTGAGGCTTTCTTT. This translates into CASSLAGTGSEAFF. The variable domain in full, with the rest retrieved from reference TRBV7-2 and TRBJ1-1, is GAGVSQSPSNKVTEKGKDVELRCDPISGHTALYWYRQSLGQGLEFLIYFQGNSAPDKSGLPSDRFSAERTGGSVSTLTIQRTQQEDSAVYLCASSLAGTGSEAFFGQGTRLTVV.

This chain uses TRBV4-2 with TRBJ2-7, with TRBD1 as a possible D gene (6 bases). Germline values: CDR1 LGHNA, CDR2 YNFKEQ. This CDR3 region has 15 residues. Trimming took off 1 base at V and 2 bases at J, with 12 bases between the two ends. CDR3 in DNA: TGTGCCAGCAGCCAAGGTAACAGGGAGACCTACGAGCAGTACTTC. This encodes CASSQGNRETYEQYF.

This clone came up a few times. J is TRBJ2-2 and V is TRBV7-2; no definite D call. V was shortened by 3 bases and J by 5 bases, with 16 bases between the two germline ends. The CDR3 extends over 16 amino acids. Germline CDR1 is SGHTA and CDR2 is FQGNSA. CDR3 coding DNA: TGTGCCAGCAGCTTTGGGATTACAACCGGGACCGGGGAGCTGTTTTTT. It specifies CASSFGITTGTGELFF.

The chain carries TRBV10-3 and TRBJ2-7, with 10 nucleotides matching TRBD2. With V trimmed by 6 bases and J by 0 bases, 5 bases remained unmatched. The length of the CDR3 is 15 residues. Germline CDR1 is ENHRY and CDR2 is SYGVKD. The CDR3 is CAIRSSGGSSYEQYF. CDR3 sequence (DNA): TGTGCCATCAGATCTAGCGGGGGTAGCTCCTACGAGCAGTACTTC.

The chain employs TRBV18 and TRBJ2-7; weak D call: TRBD2 (6 bases). Trimming shortened V by 2 bases and J by 2 bases, and 13 bases separated the two germline ends. Per germline, CDR1 KGHSH and CDR2 LQKENI. CDR3 length equals 15 residues. The CDR3 loop reads CASSPAGRLTYEQYF. The CDR3 nucleotides are TGTGCCAGCTCACCAGCAGGGAGGCTAACCTACGAGCAGTACTTC.

The chain links TRBV7-6 to TRBJ1-6, with TRBD1 identical over 10 bases. CDR3 length: 17 residues. Germline-derived CDR1 and CDR2 are SGHVS and FNYEAQ. Trimming at V came to 5 bases and at J to 7 bases, leaving 11 bases not matched to a gene. The CDR3 loop is CASSKRTGGTKNSPLHF. The CDR3 DNA reads as TGTGCCAGCAGCAAAAGGACAGGGGGTACGAAGAATTCACCCCTCCACTTT.

The chain combines TRBV28 with TRBJ1-2; maybe TRBD1 (5 bases). Between the trimmed V and J ends, which lost 2 bases and 4 bases, there was a span of 11 bases. In germline, CDR1 is MDHEN, CDR2 SYDVKM. There are 14 residues in the CDR3. The CDR3 DNA reads TGTGCCAGCAGTTTAGGGGGAAGCCTCTATGGCTACACCTTC. Protein: CASSLGGSLYGYTF.

J is TRBJ2-5 and V is TRBV7-6; 8 nucleotides agree with TRBD1. Germline lookup yields CDR1 SGHVS and CDR2 FNYEAQ. The CDR3 is 15 amino acids. V gave up 0 bases and J gave up 1 base; unmatched junction bases: 1. The CDR3 sequence: CASSLARGPQETQYF. In nucleotides, the CDR3 is TGTGCCAGCAGCTTAGCCAGGGGGCCCCAAGAGACCCAGTACTTC.

This clone has a single count. This chain links TRBV15 with TRBJ2-1; possibly TRBD1 or TRBD2 for D (5 bases each). In germline, CDR1 is LNHNV, CDR2 YYDKDF (reference sequence). The CDR3 has 13 residues. Trimming shortened V by 9 bases and J by 0 bases, and 9 bases separated the two germline ends. The CDR3 region is CATAGGSYNEQFF. The CDR3 bases are TGTGCCACTGCTGGGGGCTCCTACAATGAGCAGTTCTTC. The variable domain in full, completed from reference TRBV15 and TRBJ2-1, reads DAMVIQNPRYQVTQFGKPVTLSCSQTLNHNVMYWYQQKSSQAPKLLFHYYDKDFNNEADTPDNFQSRRPNTSFCFLDIRSPGLGDTAMYLCATAGGSYNEQFFGPGTRLTVL.

The J gene is TRBJ2-7, the V gene TRBV7-9, with D unclear. V shed 5 bases and J shed 0 bases, with 2 bases lying between them. CDR3 length equals 11 residues. Germline CDR1 is SEHNR and CDR2 is FQNEAQ (reference sequence). CDR3 sequence reads: CASSPSYEQYF. The CDR3 region has the DNA TGTGCCAGCAGCCCCTCCTACGAGCAGTACTTC. The full variable domain, rest sourced from reference TRBV7-9 and TRBJ2-7, is DTGVSQNPRHKITKRGQNVTFRCDPISEHNRLYWYRQTLGQGPEFLTYFQNEAQLEKSRLLSDRFSAERPKGSFSTLEIQRTEQGDSAMYLCASSPSYEQYFGPGTRLTVT.

This clone came up once. The chain employs TRBV18 and TRBJ1-5; TRBD1 is a possible D gene (6 bases). V was clipped by 2 bases and J by 3 bases, with 11 bases between them. The CDR3 runs to 15 residues. From germline, CDR1 is KGHSH and CDR2 LQKENI. The CDR3 spells CASSPGGGPNQPQHF. The CDR3, as DNA: TGTGCCAGCTCACCAGGCGGGGGGCCCAATCAGCCCCAGCATTTT.

The rearrangement joins TRBV18 to TRBJ2-1; 15 nucleotides match TRBD2. The CDR3 totals 16 residues. J lost 4 bases, V lost 3 bases, and 1 base had no gene match. Germline assignment: CDR1 KGHSH and CDR2 LQKENI. CDR3 sequence reads: CASSPGTSGGYNEQFF. CDR3 bases: TGTGCCAGCTCACCCGGGACTAGCGGGGGGTACAATGAGCAGTTCTTC.

The rearrangement links TRBV2 to TRBJ2-7; the D gene is possibly TRBD1 (6 bases). Germline V gene lookup returns CDR1 SNHLY and CDR2 FYNNEI. Trimming stripped 6 bases from V and 4 bases from J, with 10 bases between. The CDR3 is made up of 12 amino acids. The CDR3 nucleotides are TGTGCCAGCAGACCGGACAGTTACGAGCAGTACTTC. Encoded protein: CASRPDSYEQYF.

In DNA, the CDR3 is TGTGCCAGCAGCTTAGGCCTAGCGGAGAACACCGGGGAGCTGTTTTTT. Amino acids: CASSLGLAENTGELFF. The J gene is TRBJ2-2, the V gene TRBV7-9, with 7 bases matching TRBD2. Trimming cost V 1 base and J 1 base; bases outside gene matches: 3. Germline values: CDR1 SEHNR, CDR2 FQNEAQ (reference sequence). The CDR3 extends over 16 amino acids.

The chain uses TRBV4-1 and TRBJ2-1; TRBD2 agrees at 7 bases. The V and J ends lost 2 bases and 0 bases, in that order; junction bases with no gene match: 10. CDR3 length: 18 amino acids. Germline V gene data show CDR1 as MGHRA and CDR2 as YSYEKL. DNA for the CDR3: TGCGCCAGCAGCCAACCAGCGGGACTCCTAAGCTCCTACAATGAGCAGTTCTTC. Translating gives CASSQPAGLLSSYNEQFF.

The chain carries TRBV28 and TRBJ2-7; TRBD1 agrees at 9 bases. The junction had 17 bases not matched to a gene; V was cut back by 6 bases and J by 5 bases. Germline CDR1 MDHEN, CDR2 SYDVKM. This CDR3 has 17 residues. For the CDR3, the DNA is TGTGCCAGCAGCCTTCGGCTGCCGGGACAGGGAGACCACGAGCAGTACTTC. Its protein is CASSLRLPGQGDHEQYF.

This clone has only one observation. The CDR3 bases are TGTGCCAGCAGCTGGGGACGGAACTCTGGAAACACCATATATTTT. Translation: CASSWGRNSGNTIYF. The rearrangement links TRBV5-4 to TRBJ1-3; D is possibly TRBD1 (5 bases). The CDR3 is 15 amino acids. V gave up 3 bases and J gave up 0 bases, with 10 bases separating them. The germline V gene has CDR1 SGHNT and CDR2 YYREEE (reference sequence).

The rearrangement links TRBV6-5 to TRBJ1-4; D possibly corresponds to TRBD1 (5 bases). This CDR3 region has 16 residues. Trimming stripped 0 bases from V and 7 bases from J, with 15 bases between. Germline CDR1 MNHEY, CDR2 SVGAGI. The CDR3: CASSYSVGRGTEKLFF. CDR3 in DNA: TGTGCCAGCAGTTACTCTGTGGGACGGGGGACTGAAAAACTGTTTTTT.

The chain joins TRBV5-1 to TRBJ1-1; D remains unclear. Germline CDR1 and CDR2: SGHRS and YFSETQ. This CDR3 comprises 14 residues. Trimming stripped 0 bases from V and 1 base from J, with 7 bases between. DNA of the CDR3: TGCGCCAGCAGCTTGGGACCTTCGAACACTGAAGCTTTCTTT. This encodes CASSLGPSNTEAFF.

The chain recombines TRBV9 with TRBJ2-7; TRBD1 matches at 8 bases. With 4 bases clipped from V and 5 bases from J, the junction kept 8 bases outside the gene matches. The CDR3 is 14 amino acids. In germline, CDR1 is SGDLS, CDR2 YYNGEE. CDR3 nucleotide sequence: TGTGCCAGCAGCCCACGACAGGGGATGGACGAGCAGTACTTC. This translates into CASSPRQGMDEQYF. The full variable domain, completed using reference TRBV9 and TRBJ2-7, is DSGVTQTPKHLITATGQRVTLRCSPRSGDLSVYWYQQSLDQGLQFLIQYYNGEERAKGNILERFSAQQFPDLHSELNLSSLELGDSALYFCASSPRQGMDEQYFGPGTRLTVT.

The V and J genes are TRBV7-2 and TRBJ1-3, with D possibly being TRBD1 (5 bases). There are 14 residues in the CDR3. V was clipped by 6 bases and J by 3 bases, with 12 bases between them. Germline V CDR1 and CDR2: SGHTA, FQGNSA. For the CDR3, the DNA is TGTGCCAGCAGTCCAGGGTACGGTGGAAACACCATATATTTT. This gives the protein CASSPGYGGNTIYF.

The table lists this clone with a count of one. This chain uses TRBV6-5 with TRBJ2-1; weak D call: TRBD1 (7 bases). This CDR3 has 14 amino acids. Looked up from germline, CDR1 is MNHEY and CDR2 is SVGAGI. Deletions cut 5 bases from V and 5 bases from J, with 13 bases between. The CDR3 region is CASSRGQRDNEQFF. CDR3 in DNA: TGTGCCAGCAGTAGGGGGCAGCGGGACAATGAGCAGTTCTTC.

The chain uses TRBV6-5 and TRBJ1-2; D is ambiguous. CDR1 is MNHEY and CDR2 is SVGAGI in the germline V gene. The length of the CDR3 is 13 residues. V was cut by 8 bases and J by 10 bases, with 20 bases left in between. The CDR3 sequence is CASQTAEQRYYTF. The CDR3 DNA follows: TGTGCCAGCCAGACGGCGGAGCAACGATACTACACCTTC.